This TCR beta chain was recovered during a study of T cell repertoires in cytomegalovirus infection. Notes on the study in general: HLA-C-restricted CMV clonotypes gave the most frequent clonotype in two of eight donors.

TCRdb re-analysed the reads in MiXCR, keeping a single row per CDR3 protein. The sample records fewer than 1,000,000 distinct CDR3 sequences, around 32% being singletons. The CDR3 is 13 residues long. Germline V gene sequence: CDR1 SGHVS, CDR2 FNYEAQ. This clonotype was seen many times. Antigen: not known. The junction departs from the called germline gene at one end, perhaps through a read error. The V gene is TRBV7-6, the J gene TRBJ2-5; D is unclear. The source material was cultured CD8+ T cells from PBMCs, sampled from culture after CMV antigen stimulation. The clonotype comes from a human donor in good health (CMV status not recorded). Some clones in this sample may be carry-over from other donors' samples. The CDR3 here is CASSFRVQETQYF. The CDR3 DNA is TGTGCTAGCAGCTTTCGGGTGCAAGAGACCCAGTACTTC.